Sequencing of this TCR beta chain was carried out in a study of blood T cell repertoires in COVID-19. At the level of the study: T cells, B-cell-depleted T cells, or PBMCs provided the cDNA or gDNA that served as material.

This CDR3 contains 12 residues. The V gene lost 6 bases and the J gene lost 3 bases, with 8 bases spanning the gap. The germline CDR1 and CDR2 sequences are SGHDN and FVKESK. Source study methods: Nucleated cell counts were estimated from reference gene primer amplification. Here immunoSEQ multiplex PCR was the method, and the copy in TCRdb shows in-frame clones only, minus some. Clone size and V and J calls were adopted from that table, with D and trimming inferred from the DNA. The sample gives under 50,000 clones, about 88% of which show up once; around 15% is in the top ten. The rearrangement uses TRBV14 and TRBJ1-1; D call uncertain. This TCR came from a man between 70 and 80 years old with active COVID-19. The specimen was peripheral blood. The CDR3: CASRNSYTEAFF. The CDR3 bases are TGTGCCAGCAGGAACAGTTACACTGAAGCTTTCTTT.